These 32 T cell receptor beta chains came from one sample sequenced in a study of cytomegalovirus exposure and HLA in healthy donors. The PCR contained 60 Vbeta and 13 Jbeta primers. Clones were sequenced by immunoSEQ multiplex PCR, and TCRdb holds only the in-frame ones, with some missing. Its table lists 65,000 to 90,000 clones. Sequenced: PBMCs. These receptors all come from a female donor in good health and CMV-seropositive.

CDR3 sequence (DNA): TGCGCCAGCAGCCCCGTTCCGGGAGGCACTGAAGCTTTCTTT. It yields the protein CASSPVPGGTEAFF. V is TRBV5-1 and J is TRBJ1-1; D not certain. V lost 4 bases to trimming and J lost 4 bases, with 14 bases between them. CDR1 is SGHRS and CDR2 is YFSETQ in the germline V gene. The CDR3 extends over 14 amino acids.

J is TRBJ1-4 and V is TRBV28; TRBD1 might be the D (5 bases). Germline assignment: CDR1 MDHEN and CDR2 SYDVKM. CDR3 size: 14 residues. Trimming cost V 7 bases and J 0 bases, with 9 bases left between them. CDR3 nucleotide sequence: TGTGCCAGCATCTCAGGGACAACTAATGAAAAACTGTTTTTT. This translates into CASISGTTNEKLFF.

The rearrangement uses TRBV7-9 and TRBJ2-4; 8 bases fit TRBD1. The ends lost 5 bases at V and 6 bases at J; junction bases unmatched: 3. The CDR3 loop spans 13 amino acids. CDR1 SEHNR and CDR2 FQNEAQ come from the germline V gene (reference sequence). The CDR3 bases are TGTGCCAGCAGCCTAGGACAGGGAAACATTCAGTACTTC. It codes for CASSLGQGNIQYF.

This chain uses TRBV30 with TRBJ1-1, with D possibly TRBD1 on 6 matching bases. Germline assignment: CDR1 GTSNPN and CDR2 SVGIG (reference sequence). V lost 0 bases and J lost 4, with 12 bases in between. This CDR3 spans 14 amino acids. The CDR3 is CAWSVDRPPTEAFF. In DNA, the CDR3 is TGTGCCTGGAGTGTAGACAGGCCGCCCACTGAAGCTTTCTTT.

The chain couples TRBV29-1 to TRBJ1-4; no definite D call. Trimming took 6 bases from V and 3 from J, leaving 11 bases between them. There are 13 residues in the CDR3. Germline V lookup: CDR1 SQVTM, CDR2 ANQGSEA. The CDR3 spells CSVEGAANEKLFF. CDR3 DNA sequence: TGCAGCGTAGAGGGCGCGGCTAATGAAAAACTGTTTTTT.

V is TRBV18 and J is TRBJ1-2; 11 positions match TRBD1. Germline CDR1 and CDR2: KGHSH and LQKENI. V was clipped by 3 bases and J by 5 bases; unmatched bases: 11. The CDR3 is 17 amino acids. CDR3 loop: CASSPPPGTGGGYGYTF. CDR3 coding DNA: TGTGCCAGCTCACCCCCCCCCGGGACAGGGGGTGGGTATGGCTACACCTTC.

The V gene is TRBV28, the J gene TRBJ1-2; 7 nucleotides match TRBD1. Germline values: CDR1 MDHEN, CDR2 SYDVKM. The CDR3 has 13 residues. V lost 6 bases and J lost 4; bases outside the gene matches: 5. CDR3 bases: TGTGCCAGCAGGAAGGGGGCGAGCTATGGCTACACCTTC. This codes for CASRKGASYGYTF.

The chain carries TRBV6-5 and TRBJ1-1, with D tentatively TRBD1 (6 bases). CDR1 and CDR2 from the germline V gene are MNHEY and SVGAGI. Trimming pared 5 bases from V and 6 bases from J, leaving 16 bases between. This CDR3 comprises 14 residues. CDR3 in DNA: TGTGCCAGCAGTACGACAGGTTTCGTCGCTGAAGCTTTCTTT. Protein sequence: CASSTTGFVAEAFF.

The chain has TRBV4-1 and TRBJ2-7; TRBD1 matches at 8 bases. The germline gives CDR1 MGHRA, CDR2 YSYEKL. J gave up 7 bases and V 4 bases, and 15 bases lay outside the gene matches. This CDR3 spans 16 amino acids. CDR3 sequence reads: CASSPGRQGAFWEQYF. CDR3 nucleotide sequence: TGCGCCAGCAGCCCTGGGAGGCAGGGGGCTTTTTGGGAGCAGTACTTC.

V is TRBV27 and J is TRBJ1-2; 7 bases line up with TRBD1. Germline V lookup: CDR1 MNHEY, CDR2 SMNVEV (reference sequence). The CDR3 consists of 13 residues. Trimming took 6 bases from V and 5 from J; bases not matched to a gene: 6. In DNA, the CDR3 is TGTGCCAGCAGCCGAGGGGGCTGGTATGGCTACACCTTC. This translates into CASSRGGWYGYTF.

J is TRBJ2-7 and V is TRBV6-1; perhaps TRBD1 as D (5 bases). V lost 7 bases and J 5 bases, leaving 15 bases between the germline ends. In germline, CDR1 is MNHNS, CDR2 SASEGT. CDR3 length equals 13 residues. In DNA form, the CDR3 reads TGTGCCAGCACCCCACAGGTTTCCCACGAGCAGTACTTC. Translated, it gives CASTPQVSHEQYF.

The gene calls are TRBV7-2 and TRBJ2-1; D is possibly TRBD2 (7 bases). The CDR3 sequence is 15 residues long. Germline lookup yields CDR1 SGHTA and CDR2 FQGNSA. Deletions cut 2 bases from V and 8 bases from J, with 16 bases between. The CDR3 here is CASSLRAGAVDEQFF. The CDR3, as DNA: TGTGCCAGCAGCTTAAGGGCGGGGGCTGTGGATGAGCAGTTCTTC. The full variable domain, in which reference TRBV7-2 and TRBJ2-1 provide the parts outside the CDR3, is GAGVSQSPSNKVTEKGKDVELRCDPISGHTALYWYRQSLGQGLEFLIYFQGNSAPDKSGLPSDRFSAERTGGSVSTLTIQRTQQEDSAVYLCASSLRAGAVDEQFFGPGTRLTVL.

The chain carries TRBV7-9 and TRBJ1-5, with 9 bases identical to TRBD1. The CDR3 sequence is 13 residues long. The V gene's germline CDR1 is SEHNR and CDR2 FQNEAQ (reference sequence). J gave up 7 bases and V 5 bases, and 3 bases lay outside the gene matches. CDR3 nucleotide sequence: TGTGCCAGCAGCCGCACAGGGGGCCAGCCCCAGCATTTT. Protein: CASSRTGGQPQHF.

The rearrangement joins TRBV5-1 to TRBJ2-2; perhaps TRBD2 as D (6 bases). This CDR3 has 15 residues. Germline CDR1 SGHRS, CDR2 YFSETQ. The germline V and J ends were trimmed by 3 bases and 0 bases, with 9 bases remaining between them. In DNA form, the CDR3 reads TGCGCCAGCAGCTCCGGGACTTCGAACACCGGGGAGCTGTTTTTT. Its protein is CASSSGTSNTGELFF.

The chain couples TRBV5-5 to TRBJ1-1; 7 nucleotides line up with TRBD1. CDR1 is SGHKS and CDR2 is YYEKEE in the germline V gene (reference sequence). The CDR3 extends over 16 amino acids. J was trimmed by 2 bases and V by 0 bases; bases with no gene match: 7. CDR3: CASSLGLRDSNTEAFF. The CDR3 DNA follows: TGTGCCAGCAGCTTGGGGCTCCGGGACAGCAACACTGAAGCTTTCTTT.

CDR3 DNA: TGCAGCGTAGGGACTGCAAAGGGGCCCCAGCATTTT. It specifies CSVGTAKGPQHF. V gene TRBV29-1 combines with J gene TRBJ1-5; a weak D match, TRBD1 (5 bases). The CDR3 is made up of 12 amino acids. Trimming removed 6 bases from V and 9 bases from J, with 15 bases in between. Germline CDR1 reads SQVTM; CDR2 reads ANQGSEA.

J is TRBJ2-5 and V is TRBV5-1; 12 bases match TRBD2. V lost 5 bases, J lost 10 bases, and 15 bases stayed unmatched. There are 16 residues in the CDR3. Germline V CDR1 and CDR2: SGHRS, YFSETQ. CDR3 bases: TGCGCCAGCAGGGACCGCCTAGCGGGGGGGTTCCAGGTCCAGTACTTC. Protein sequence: CASRDRLAGGFQVQYF.

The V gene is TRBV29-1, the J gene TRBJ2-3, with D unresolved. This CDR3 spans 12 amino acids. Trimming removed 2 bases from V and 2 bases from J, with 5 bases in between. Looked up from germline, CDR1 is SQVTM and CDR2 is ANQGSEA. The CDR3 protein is CSVEYYTDTQYF. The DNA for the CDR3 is TGCAGCGTTGAATACTACACAGATACGCAGTATTTT.

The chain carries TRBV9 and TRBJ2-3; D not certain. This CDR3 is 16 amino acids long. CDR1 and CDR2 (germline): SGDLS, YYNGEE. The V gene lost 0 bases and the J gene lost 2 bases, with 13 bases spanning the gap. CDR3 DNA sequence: TGTGCCAGCAGCGTAGCTCCAGCGCAGATCACAGATACGCAGTATTTT. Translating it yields CASSVAPAQITDTQYF. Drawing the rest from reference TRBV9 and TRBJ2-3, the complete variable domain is DSGVTQTPKHLITATGQRVTLRCSPRSGDLSVYWYQQSLDQGLQFLIQYYNGEERAKGNILERFSAQQFPDLHSELNLSSLELGDSALYFCASSVAPAQITDTQYFGPGTRLTVL.

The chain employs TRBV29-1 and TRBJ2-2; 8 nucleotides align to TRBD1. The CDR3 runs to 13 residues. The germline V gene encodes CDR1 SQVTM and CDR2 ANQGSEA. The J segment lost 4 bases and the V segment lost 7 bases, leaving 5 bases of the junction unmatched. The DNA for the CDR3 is TGCAGCGGTTTGGACAGGGCCACCGGGGAGCTGTTTTTT. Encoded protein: CSGLDRATGELFF.

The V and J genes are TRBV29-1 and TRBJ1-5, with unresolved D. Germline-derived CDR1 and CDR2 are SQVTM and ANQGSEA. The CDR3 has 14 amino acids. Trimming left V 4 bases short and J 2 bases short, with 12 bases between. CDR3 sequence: CSVALTQGNQPQHF. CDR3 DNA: TGCAGCGTTGCTCTGACCCAGGGCAATCAGCCCCAGCATTTT.

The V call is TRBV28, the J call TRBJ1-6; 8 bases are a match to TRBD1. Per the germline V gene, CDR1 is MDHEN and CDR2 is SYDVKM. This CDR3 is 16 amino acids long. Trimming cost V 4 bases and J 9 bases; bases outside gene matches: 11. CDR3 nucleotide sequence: TGTGCCAGCAGTTCCTTCCCGGACAGGGTGTTTTCACCCCTCCACTTT. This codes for CASSSFPDRVFSPLHF.

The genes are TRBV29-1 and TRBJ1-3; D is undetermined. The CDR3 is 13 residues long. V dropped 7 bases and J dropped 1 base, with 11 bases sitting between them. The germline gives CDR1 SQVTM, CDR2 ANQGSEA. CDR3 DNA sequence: TGCAGCGCCACTCCATTGTCTGGAAACACCATATATTTT. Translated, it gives CSATPLSGNTIYF.

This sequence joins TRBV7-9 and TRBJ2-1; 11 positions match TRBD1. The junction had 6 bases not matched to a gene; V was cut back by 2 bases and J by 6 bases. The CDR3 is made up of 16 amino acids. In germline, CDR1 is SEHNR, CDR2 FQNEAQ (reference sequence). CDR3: CASSLSGTGGGNEQFF. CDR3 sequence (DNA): TGTGCCAGCAGCTTATCCGGGACAGGGGGGGGCAATGAGCAGTTCTTC.

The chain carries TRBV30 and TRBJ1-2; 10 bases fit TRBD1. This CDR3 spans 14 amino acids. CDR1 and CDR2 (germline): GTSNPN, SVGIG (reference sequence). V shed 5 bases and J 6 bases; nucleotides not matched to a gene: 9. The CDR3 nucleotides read TGTGCCTGGGCCGTGCTGACAGGGGGCCATGGCTACACCTTC. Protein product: CAWAVLTGGHGYTF.

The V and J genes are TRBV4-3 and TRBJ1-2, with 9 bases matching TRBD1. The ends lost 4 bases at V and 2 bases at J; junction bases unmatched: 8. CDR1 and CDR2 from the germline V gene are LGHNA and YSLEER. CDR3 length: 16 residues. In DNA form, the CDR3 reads TGCGCCAGCAGCCCCTGGACGGGACAGGGAAACTATGGCTACACCTTC. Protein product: CASSPWTGQGNYGYTF.

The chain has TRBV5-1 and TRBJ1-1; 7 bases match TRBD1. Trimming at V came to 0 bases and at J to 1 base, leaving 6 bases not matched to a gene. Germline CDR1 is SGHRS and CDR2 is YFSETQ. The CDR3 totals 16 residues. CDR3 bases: TGCGCCAGCAGCTTGGTACCGACAGGGAGGAACACTGAAGCTTTCTTT. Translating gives CASSLVPTGRNTEAFF.

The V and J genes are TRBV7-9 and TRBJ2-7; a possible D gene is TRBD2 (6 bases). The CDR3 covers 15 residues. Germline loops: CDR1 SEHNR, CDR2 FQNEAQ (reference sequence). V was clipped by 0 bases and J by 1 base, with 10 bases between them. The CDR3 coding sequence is TGTGCCAGCAGCTTAGCCCAACTAGCTTCCTACGAGCAGTACTTC. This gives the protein CASSLAQLASYEQYF.

CDR3 amino acids: CASRPGTGKAGELFF. CDR3 nucleotides: TGTGCCAGCAGACCCGGGACAGGGAAGGCCGGGGAGCTGTTTTTT. The chain recombines TRBV2 with TRBJ2-2, with TRBD1 matching over 9 bases. The CDR3 spans 15 residues. V dropped 6 bases and J dropped 6; count of bases not matched to a gene: 8. Germline loops: CDR1 SNHLY, CDR2 FYNNEI.

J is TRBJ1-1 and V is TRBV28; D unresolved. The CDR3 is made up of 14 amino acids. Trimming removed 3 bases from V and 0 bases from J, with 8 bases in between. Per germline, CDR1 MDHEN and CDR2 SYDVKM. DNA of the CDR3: TGTGCCAGCAGTTTTGAACAGATGAACACTGAAGCTTTCTTT. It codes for CASSFEQMNTEAFF.

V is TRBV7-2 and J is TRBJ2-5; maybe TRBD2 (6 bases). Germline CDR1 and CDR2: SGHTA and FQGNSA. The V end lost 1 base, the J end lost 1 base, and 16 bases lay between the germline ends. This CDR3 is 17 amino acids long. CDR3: CASSLGWIAVGQETQYF. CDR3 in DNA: TGTGCCAGCAGCTTAGGGTGGATAGCGGTTGGCCAAGAGACCCAGTACTTC.

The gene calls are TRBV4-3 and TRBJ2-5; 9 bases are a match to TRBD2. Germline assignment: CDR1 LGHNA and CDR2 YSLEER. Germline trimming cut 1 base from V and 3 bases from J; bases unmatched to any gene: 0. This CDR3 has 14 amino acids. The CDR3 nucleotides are TGCGCCAGCAGCCAAGCTAGCGGGGAAGAGACCCAGTACTTC. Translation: CASSQASGEETQYF.